This TCR beta chain stems from a study of OX40 agonist ivuxolimab in advanced cancers. With respect to the entire study: Ivuxolimab was a fully human IgG2 agonistic monoclonal antibody targeting the costimulatory receptor OX40 (CD134). Intravenous ivuxolimab was administered to patients every 2 weeks at six dose levels: 0.01, 0.1, 0.3, 1.5, 3 and 10 mg/kg. Of the roughly 52 dose-escalation patients, hepatocellular carcinoma was present in roughly 19, melanoma in approximately 15, renal cell carcinoma in 9 and head and neck cancer in 9. In the dose-escalation cohort, roughly 82% of patients were male, and the mean age was 60 years with a range of about 20 to 90. Prior anti-PD-1, anti-PD-L1 or anti-CTLA-4 therapy was permitted, and checkpoint inhibitors had been received by more than 35% of dose-escalation patients. Three dose-escalation patients achieved partial responses, one with hepatocellular carcinoma and two with cutaneous melanoma. Peripheral TCRbeta sequencing was intended to test whether TCR sequence diversity was altered and clonal T-cell expansion was caused by ivuxolimab. The paper describes the monotherapy dose-escalation part (N = 52 patients) of the phase I trial of ivuxolimab.

Broad study findings and their caveats: Clonal expansion of both CD4+ and CD8+ blood T cells was observed from baseline to week 6 at doses 0.1 to 3.0 mg/kg. After ivuxolimab, expanded clones were on average more numerous among CD8+ T cells than among CD4+ T cells. In partial responders in the 0.1-3.0 mg/kg groups, normalized peripheral clonal expansion was found to be among the lowest, especially among CD8+ T cells. Low levels of normalized T-cell clonal expansion were also seen in some patients who did not respond. Which antigens the clonally expanded peripheral T cells were specific for was not determined.

Inclusive of the bounding cysteine and phenylalanine, the CDR3 is 13 residues long. The entry retains the CDR3 DNA only, 39 bases that are in frame from base 1. The junction carries 14 bases between V and J, which are trimmed by 11 bases and 0 bases respectively. The CDR1 and CDR2 encoded by the germline V gene are SNHLY and FYNNEI. To sequence the TCRbeta CDR3 region, genomic DNA was isolated from the sorted cells. TCRbeta CDR3 regions were sequenced using the immunoSEQ Assay. TCRdb's version of the immuneACCESS table is confined to in-frame rearrangements and falls short of the full clone set. An unresolved V gene accounts for under half of the shortfall where checked; the remainder is of unknown origin. In all, the sample holds almost 65,000 clones, and approximately 83% of those were seen once. 0.7% of the sample is held by the ten biggest clonotypes. Patients with autoimmune disease history or receiving systemic immunosuppression were excluded from the trial. Peripheral blood for TCR sequencing was collected from all dose cohorts at baseline, on cycle 4 day 1, and on cycle 7 day 1. The samples were drawn from a first-in-human, open-label, multicenter phase I dose-escalation trial of ivuxolimab. Adults with locally advanced or metastatic melanoma, renal cell, hepatocellular, or head and neck squamous cell carcinoma were enrolled in the trial. Before TCR sequencing, CD4+ T cells and CD8+ T cells from peripheral blood were sorted into separate populations.

A remark on this clone: What antigen it recognizes has not been identified. Base qualities are not provided; no much larger clone lies one nucleotide away.

The material sequenced was CD4+ or CD8+ T cells sorted from blood, taken in a trial of the OX40 agonist ivuxolimab. The sequence links TRBV2 to TRBJ2-7; the D segment could be TRBD2, given 8 matching bases. This receptor was obtained from an adult with an advanced solid tumor such as melanoma, head and neck, liver or kidney cancer. The nucleotide sequence reads TGTGCCTCCGGGGGGGACAGCTCCTACGAGCAGTACTTC. This encodes CASGGDSSYEQYF.